This TCR beta chain was identified in a study of identical twins. Study-level points and caveats: Abundant cord blood beta clonotypes carried fewer insertions; memory repertoires showed none. Cross-sectional statistical analysis, not tracking of the same donors, underpinned the conclusions. Zero-insertion results could be subject to partial confounding by invariant MAIT and iNKT cells.

This clonotype has a handful of counts. Its specificity is unknown. cDNA molecules carried unique molecular identifiers, and template switching added a universal primer site. TCRdb ran MiXCR on the 5' RACE reads and lists one entry per CDR3 protein. The sample contains around 960,000 distinct CDR3 sequences, around an eighth of which appear only once. Germline V gives CDR1 DFQATT, CDR2 SNEGSKA (reference sequence). V was clipped by 7 bases and J by 4 bases; unmatched bases: 15. There are 18 residues in the CDR3. These data also featured in a second study, about yellow fever vaccine responses in identical twins.

The sequence was collected from a woman aged 18-29 years in good health. V and J are TRBV20-1 and TRBJ2-1; 14 bases align to TRBD2. Material: PBMCs. CDR3 sequence: CSVGSPGTSGSPYNEQFF. Here the CDR3 DNA reads TGCAGTGTTGGGAGTCCCGGGACTAGCGGGAGTCCTTACAATGAGCAGTTCTTC.